The clone carrying this T cell receptor beta chain was picked up many times. The antigen is not known. TCR beta CDR3 regions were amplified from RNA. TCR CDR3 regions were first amplified by RT-PCR with HTBI primers. TCRdb passed the multiplex PCR reads through MiXCR, listing each CDR3 protein once. The table includes almost 600,000 distinct CDR3 sequences, 35% to 55% detected once. The sample belongs to a study of T cells in Graves' hyperthyroidism and ophthalmopathy. Study-level points and caveats: The model made its ophthalmopathy prediction, and onset followed a median about 6 months later. Blood shared most expanded thyroid clonotypes above 0.001.

The germline V gene has CDR1 SGHTS and CDR2 YDEGEE. The CDR3 covers 12 residues. The germline V and J ends were trimmed by 3 bases and 4 bases, with 7 bases remaining between them. Exclusions: uncontrolled infection, other autoimmune disease, pregnancy, lactation. This rearrangement joins TRBV5-8 to TRBJ2-5; a possible D gene is TRBD1 (6 bases). The source material was peripheral blood or thyroid tissue (not recorded which). This clonotype was obtained from a woman aged 18-29 years with Graves' hyperthyroidism. As DNA, the CDR3 is TGTGCCAGCAGCTCACAGGGAGAGACCCAGTACTTC. Translating gives CASSSQGETQYF. Variable domain in full (rest from reference TRBV5-8 and TRBJ2-5): EAGVTQSPTHLIKTRGQQATLRCSPISGHTSVYWYQQALGLGLQFLLWYDEGEERNRGNFPPRFSGRQFPNYSSELNVNALELEDSALYLCASSSQGETQYFGPGTRLLVL.